These T cell receptor beta chains were read from a single sample in a study of T cell responses to AZD1222 COVID-19 vaccine. The assay was immunoSEQ multiplex PCR, and TCRdb's table has in-frame clones only and misses some. Of about 130,000 clones in the sample, more than 70% were seen once. The material sequenced was peripheral blood, taken on day 0 of AZD1222 vaccination. Source of these receptors: an adult in good health. Both conserved end residues are part of each CDR3. Each record gives: V gene, clone size, J gene, D gene, CDR3 protein, CDR3 DNA. A D gene is named only where the DNA matches it firmly. Not every row has a clone size; where given, it reads once, few, many or a size class.

>TRBV15|.|TRBJ1-1|.
CATSRHREEAFF
TGTGCCACCAGCAGGCACAGGGAGGAAGCTTTCTTT
>TRBV7-9|.|TRBJ1-1|.
CASRKQGNVANTEAFF
TGTGCCAGCAGGAAACAGGGAAATGTAGCGAACACTGAAGCTTTCTTT
>TRBV9|.|TRBJ2-5|.
CASSAGASALETQYF
TGTGCCAGCAGCGCTGGGGCTTCGGCCTTGGAGACCCAGTACTTC
>TRBV24-1|.|TRBJ1-1|TRBD1
CACPGGANTEAFF
TGTGCCTGCCCAGGGGGCGCGAACACTGAAGCTTTCTTT
>TRBV7-2|.|TRBJ2-7|.
CASSLKPRAANYEQYF
TGTGCCAGCAGCTTAAAGCCTCGGGCGGCAAACTACGAGCAGTACTTC
>TRBV27|.|TRBJ2-7|.
CASSFEYSSYEQYF
TGTGCCAGCAGTTTTGAGTACAGCTCCTACGAGCAGTACTTC
>TRBV7-6|.|TRBJ2-2|.
CASSLNPRAGGELFF
TGTGCCAGCAGCTTAAACCCCAGGGCTGGCGGGGAGCTGTTTTTT
>TRBV9|.|TRBJ2-1|TRBD2
CASTLEGTSGYNEQFF
TGTGCCAGCACCCTCGAGGGGACTAGCGGGTACAATGAGCAGTTCTTC
>TRBV27|.|TRBJ2-3|.
CASSLLTASTDTQYF
TGTGCCAGCAGTCTCCTGACGGCTAGCACAGATACGCAGTATTTT
>TRBV28|many|TRBJ2-7|.
CASSLPKDLYEQYF
TGTGCCAGCAGTTTGCCTAAGGACCTCTACGAGCAGTACTTC
>TRBV6-2/TRBV6-3|.|TRBJ1-2|.
CASSYILAGGYTF
TGTGCCAGCAGTTACATCTTAGCGGGTGGCTACACCTTC
>TRBV7-2|.|TRBJ2-2|.
CASSPRWDGELFF
TGTGCCAGCAGCCCACGGTGGGACGGGGAGCTGTTTTTT
>TRBV19|.|TRBJ1-5|.
CASSMVGAHGPQHF
TGTGCCAGTAGTATGGTGGGGGCCCACGGGCCCCAGCATTTT
>TRBV3-1/TRBV3-2|.|TRBJ2-1|.
CASSQELNWGGYWSNEQFF
TGTGCCAGCAGCCAAGAATTGAACTGGGGGGGCTACTGGTCCAATGAGCAGTTCTTC
>TRBV20-1|.|TRBJ2-7|.
CSASTGQGRAEQYF
TGCAGTGCTAGTACCGGGCAGGGACGGGCCGAGCAGTACTTC
>TRBV5-1|once|TRBJ2-7|.
CASSSGAPSVNHEQYF
TGCGCCAGCAGCTCTGGTGCCCCCTCCGTCAACCACGAGCAGTACTTC
>TRBV20-1|.|TRBJ1-1|.
CSAGEPPQAFF
TGCAGTGCTGGAGAACCACCGCAGGCTTTCTTT